Below, 26 T cell receptor beta chains from the same sample are listed, as sequenced in a study of cytomegalovirus exposure and HLA in healthy donors (dated by TCRdb to 2016 to 2017). The library relied on the immunoSEQ multiplex PCR assay. For the multiplex PCR, a mixture combining 60 forward primers for TCR Vbeta segments and 13 reverse primers for TCR Jbeta segments was used. In TCRdb, the immuneACCESS table is reduced to in-frame sequences with V and J assigned. These tables do not hold every clone; where another copy was compared, an unresolved V gene accounts for under half, and the others remain unexplained. The sample table shows more than 130,000 clones, and 76% are seen once. More than 3% of the sample is taken by the ten largest. The material sequenced was PBMCs. The receptor set was obtained from a man aged 18 to 29 in good health and CMV-seronegative.

The J gene is TRBJ2-5, the V gene TRBV27, with 8 positions matching TRBD1. CDR1 is MNHEY, CDR2 SMNVEV, per germline (reference sequence). V trimming: 5 bases; J trimming: 2 bases; junction bases outside the gene matches: 10. This CDR3 contains 16 residues. The CDR3 sequence is CASSTYPTGGQETQYF. In nucleotides, the CDR3 is TGTGCCAGCAGTACGTACCCCACAGGGGGACAAGAGACCCAGTACTTC.

This sequence joins TRBV7-3 and TRBJ1-2; 8 bases agree with TRBD1. Germline assignment: CDR1 SGHTA and CDR2 FQGTGA. The CDR3 consists of 15 residues. After removal of 5 bases from V and 2 bases from J, the junction contained 7 bases not matched to a gene. Here the CDR3 DNA reads TGTGCCAGCAGCCCGTCGACAGGGGTGAACTATGGCTACACCTTC. This sequence encodes CASSPSTGVNYGYTF.

The chain employs TRBV19 and TRBJ1-2, with a weak D call TRBD1 (6 bases). Per the germline V gene, CDR1 is LNHDA and CDR2 is SQIVND (reference sequence). Trimming left V 7 bases short and J 1 base short, with 13 bases between. CDR3 size: 14 residues. The DNA for the CDR3 is TGTGCCAGTAATACAGGGACAAATAACTATGGCTACACCTTC. It encodes CASNTGTNNYGYTF.

The gene calls are TRBV11-2 and TRBJ1-1; the match to TRBD1 covers 11 bases. Looked up from germline, CDR1 is SGHAT and CDR2 is FQNNGV. The CDR3 has 16 residues. V lost 5 bases and J lost 5; bases outside the gene matches: 10. CDR3 in amino acids: CASSHGTGGIETEAFF. CDR3 sequence (DNA): TGTGCCAGCAGCCACGGGACAGGGGGAATTGAAACTGAAGCTTTCTTT.

This clone was seen a few times. This rearrangement joins TRBV18 to TRBJ2-3; possibly TRBD1 for D (6 bases). Germline V CDR1 and CDR2: KGHSH, LQKENI. Trimming stripped 2 bases from V and 2 bases from J, with 11 bases between. The CDR3 extends over 15 amino acids. The CDR3: CASSPTGPITDTQYF. CDR3 nucleotides: TGTGCCAGCTCACCAACAGGGCCAATCACAGATACGCAGTATTTT.

V and J are TRBV19 and TRBJ1-1; 7 nucleotides agree with TRBD1. CDR3 length equals 17 residues. J lost 4 bases, V lost 7 bases, and 18 bases had no gene match. From germline, CDR1 is LNHDA and CDR2 SQIVND (reference sequence). The CDR3 DNA is TGTGCCAGTACAGGGTCGGCTGTCGAGGGGGCAGGCACTGAAGCTTTCTTT. It translates to CASTGSAVEGAGTEAFF.

This chain uses TRBV19 with TRBJ2-2; a possible D gene is TRBD2 (6 bases). Trimming took off 4 bases at V and 5 bases at J, with 11 bases between the two ends. This CDR3 region has 14 residues. Germline CDR1 reads LNHDA; CDR2 reads SQIVND (reference sequence). Here the CDR3 DNA reads TGTGCCAGTAGTACCCTGGAGGGAACCGGGGAGCTGTTTTTT. It specifies CASSTLEGTGELFF. Supplemented by reference TRBV19 and TRBJ2-2, the full variable domain reads DGGITQSPKYLFRKEGQNVTLSCEQNLNHDAMYWYRQDPGQGLRLIYYSQIVNDFQKGDIAEGYSVSREKKESFPLTVTSAQKNPTAFYLCASSTLEGTGELFFGEGSRLTVL.

This rearrangement joins TRBV7-3 to TRBJ2-7; D ambiguous. V lost 5 bases to trimming and J lost 0 bases, with 14 bases between them. This CDR3 has 15 amino acids. Germline-derived CDR1 and CDR2 are SGHTA and FQGTGA. CDR3 in amino acids: CASSATTSPSYEQYF. As DNA, the CDR3 is TGTGCCAGCAGCGCCACCACTTCCCCCTCCTACGAGCAGTACTTC.

The chain couples TRBV12-5 to TRBJ2-3; D gene ambiguous. Germline assignment: CDR1 LGHNT and CDR2 FRNRAP. This CDR3 has 16 amino acids. V was shortened by 2 bases and J by 3 bases, with 15 bases between the two germline ends. DNA of the CDR3: TGTGCTAGTGGTTTGCCCTCTTTGCCGGAGACAGATACGCAGTATTTT. Translating it yields CASGLPSLPETDTQYF.

The chain recombines TRBV27 with TRBJ1-2; 8 bases fit TRBD1. The germline V gene has CDR1 MNHEY and CDR2 SMNVEV (reference sequence). This CDR3 region has 15 residues. Trimming took 5 bases from V and 5 from J; bases not matched to a gene: 10. CDR3 region: CASSPTRTGTYGYTF. DNA of the CDR3: TGTGCCAGCAGTCCCACCCGGACAGGGACTTATGGCTACACCTTC.

The genes are TRBV5-1 and TRBJ2-1; tentatively, D is TRBD2 (6 bases). V lost 4 bases and J 6 bases, leaving 11 bases between the germline ends. The CDR3 totals 13 residues. Germline V gene data show CDR1 as SGHRS and CDR2 as YFSETQ. CDR3 DNA sequence: TGCGCCAGCAGCCTCGGGACTCTCAATGAGCAGTTCTTC. Amino acids: CASSLGTLNEQFF.

Turning to this clone: Other DNA sequences in this sample translate to the same CDR3. The CDR3 DNA follows: TGTGCCAGCAGCCTATGGGGACAGGGCGAGGAGCAGTTCTTC. Its translation is CASSLWGQGEEQFF. J is TRBJ2-1 and V is TRBV7-3; 9 nucleotides align to TRBD1. The CDR3 contains 14 residues. V shed 5 bases, J shed 10 bases, and the junction held 9 bases outside the gene matches. Germline V lookup: CDR1 SGHTA, CDR2 FQGTGA.

The chain couples TRBV9 to TRBJ2-1, with 9 bases matching TRBD2. This CDR3 has 15 amino acids. Losses at the gene ends were 3 bases for V and 5 bases for J; bases not matched to a gene: 6. The V gene's germline CDR1 is SGDLS and CDR2 YYNGEE. The CDR3 region has the DNA TGTGCCAGCAGCGCCGTAGCGGGGGCACACAATGAGCAGTTCTTC. This encodes CASSAVAGAHNEQFF.

The chain uses TRBV15 and TRBJ2-5; D ambiguous. CDR3 size: 11 residues. Germline V gives CDR1 LNHNV, CDR2 YYDKDF (reference sequence). V gave up 3 bases and J gave up 4 bases, with 3 bases separating them. CDR3 sequence reads: CATSSGETQYF. DNA of the CDR3: TGTGCCACCAGCAGCGGAGAGACCCAGTACTTC.

The chain uses TRBV19 and TRBJ2-3; 8 bases line up with TRBD1. Germline CDR1 is LNHDA and CDR2 is SQIVND (reference sequence). The CDR3 runs 14 residues. Trimming took 7 bases from V and 2 from J; bases not matched to a gene: 5. In nucleotides, the CDR3 is TGTGCCAGTACTCGACAGGGGAACACAGATACGCAGTATTTT. This codes for CASTRQGNTDTQYF.

The chain couples TRBV5-4 to TRBJ2-2; D is perhaps TRBD1 (6 bases). The CDR3 loop spans 13 amino acids. V shed 0 bases and J shed 6 bases, with 6 bases lying between them. From germline, CDR1 is SGHNT and CDR2 YYREEE (reference sequence). CDR3 DNA sequence: TGTGCCAGCAGCTTGGGGGGGCCCGGGGAGCTGTTTTTT. Protein product: CASSLGGPGELFF.

The J gene is TRBJ1-1, the V gene TRBV18; tentatively, D is TRBD1 (5 bases). With 2 bases removed from V and 5 bases from J, the gap between germline ends came to 12 bases. CDR3 length: 14 amino acids. The germline V gene encodes CDR1 KGHSH and CDR2 LQKENI. The chain's CDR3 is CASSPGRVGTEAFF. The CDR3 coding sequence is TGTGCCAGCTCACCAGGCAGGGTGGGGACTGAAGCTTTCTTT.

This rearrangement joins TRBV7-9 to TRBJ2-5; D is ambiguous. The closer fit of TRBJ2-7 to the DNA end suggests the J call may be wrong. Germline CDR1 SEHNR, CDR2 FQNEAQ (reference sequence). This CDR3 contains 16 residues. The CDR3 DNA follows: TGTGCCAGCAGCTCCGTGGCCTCGGATACAGCCTACGAGCAGTACTTC. It codes for CASSSVASDTAYEQYF.

This chain uses TRBV6-1 with TRBJ2-7; no clear D. Trimming took off 6 bases at V and 2 bases at J, with 5 bases between the two ends. CDR3 size: 11 residues. Germline CDR1 is MNHNS and CDR2 is SASEGT. CDR3 residues: CASRYTYEQYF. The CDR3 DNA is TGTGCCAGCAGATACACCTACGAGCAGTACTTC.

This clone has a handful of counts. Distinct nucleotide sequences in the sample also encode this CDR3. This chain joins TRBV6-1 and TRBJ1-6; no clear D. The CDR3 consists of 13 residues. V shed 2 bases and J shed 7 bases, with 6 bases lying between them. CDR1 is MNHNS and CDR2 is SASEGT in the germline V gene. Here the CDR3 reads CASSEKENSPLHF. The CDR3 bases are TGTGCCAGCAGTGAAAAAGAGAATTCACCCCTCCACTTT.

The chain has TRBV7-6 and TRBJ2-3, with 16 positions matching TRBD2. After removal of 3 bases from V and 8 bases from J, the junction contained 8 bases not matched to a gene. This CDR3 region has 17 residues. The germline V gene has CDR1 SGHVS and CDR2 FNYEAQ. The CDR3 loop reads CASSFDGTSGGVGTQYF. For the CDR3, the DNA is TGTGCCAGCAGCTTCGACGGGACTAGCGGGGGGGTGGGTACGCAGTATTTT. The variable domain in full, with the rest retrieved from reference TRBV7-6 and TRBJ2-3, is GAGVSQSPRYKVTKRGQDVALRCDPISGHVSLYWYRQALGQGPEFLTYFNYEAQQDKSGLPNDRFSAERPEGSISTLTIQRTEQRDSAMYRCASSFDGTSGGVGTQYFGPGTRLTVL.

V usage is TRBV7-6 and J usage is TRBJ1-2, with D maybe TRBD1 (6 bases). Trimming pared 5 bases from V and 0 bases from J, leaving 13 bases between. Germline CDR1 SGHVS, CDR2 FNYEAQ. This CDR3 region has 15 residues. CDR3 DNA: TGTGCCAGCAGCCTTCAACAGGGCCCTAACTATGGCTACACCTTC. This encodes CASSLQQGPNYGYTF.

The rearrangement joins TRBV27 to TRBJ2-5; the match to TRBD2 covers 16 bases. Germline-derived CDR1 and CDR2 are MNHEY and SMNVEV (reference sequence). J gave up 5 bases and V 7 bases, and 7 bases lay outside the gene matches. This CDR3 contains 16 residues. The CDR3, as DNA: TGTGCCAGCAAGGCGGGACTAGCGGGGGGGACGGAGACCCAGTACTTC. Its protein product is CASKAGLAGGTETQYF.

J is TRBJ1-3 and V is TRBV18; 8 nucleotides align to TRBD1. The CDR3 is 18 amino acids. The trim removed 1 base at V and 4 bases at J, leaving 12 bases unmatched. In germline, CDR1 is KGHSH, CDR2 LQKENI. CDR3 protein: CASSPLPAGGGRGNTIYF. The CDR3, as DNA: TGTGCCAGCTCACCACTTCCCGCAGGGGGCGGGCGAGGAAACACCATATATTTT.

The gene calls are TRBV5-6 and TRBJ1-1; possible D gene TRBD1, 5 bases. Trimming pared 3 bases from V and 4 bases from J, leaving 13 bases between. CDR1 and CDR2 (germline): SGHDT, YYEEEE. This CDR3 contains 14 residues. The CDR3 is CASSWGLGGTEAFF. CDR3 nucleotide sequence: TGTGCCAGCAGCTGGGGTCTCGGGGGCACTGAAGCTTTCTTT.

There are a few counts of this clone. The V gene is TRBV30, the J gene TRBJ2-7, with TRBD1 identical over 9 bases. Trimming cost V 4 bases and J 7 bases; bases outside gene matches: 5. The germline V gene has CDR1 GTSNPN and CDR2 SVGIG (reference sequence). This CDR3 contains 12 residues. The CDR3 loop reads CAWKGQGREQYF. The DNA of the CDR3 is TGTGCCTGGAAGGGACAGGGACGTGAGCAGTACTTC.